This T cell receptor (beta chain) was found in a study of cytomegalovirus exposure and HLA in healthy donors. Overall study findings and caveats: The finding came from a later analysis; first-cohort TCR clusters tended to co-occur in the approximately 120 validation repertoires. Reports indicated that the classifier achieved high specificity and sensitivity in diagnosing cytomegalovirus status. Among the CMV-associated chains, a few were confirmed in vitro as specific for CMV antigens.

A note on this clone: Its antigen is unknown.

This CDR3 comprises 13 residues. The germline V gene encodes CDR1 SQVTM and CDR2 ANQGSEA. V gave up 2 bases and J gave up 6 bases; unmatched junction bases: 4. The donors were part of the roughly 120-subject validation cohort, which stood apart from the approximately 700-subject first cohort. The data were produced by immunoSEQ multiplex PCR, yet TCRdb's version contains in-frame clones alone and is incomplete. The sample records around 400,000 clones, approximately 90% being singletons. The clonotype was recovered from a woman aged 18-29 years in good health and CMV-seronegative. Sequencing input: PBMCs. The rearrangement links TRBV29-1 to TRBJ1-5; 7 bases agree with TRBD1. CDR3 nucleotide sequence: TGCAGCGTTGAACGCAGGGGGGTTCAGCCCCAGCATTTT. Residues: CSVERRGVQPQHF.